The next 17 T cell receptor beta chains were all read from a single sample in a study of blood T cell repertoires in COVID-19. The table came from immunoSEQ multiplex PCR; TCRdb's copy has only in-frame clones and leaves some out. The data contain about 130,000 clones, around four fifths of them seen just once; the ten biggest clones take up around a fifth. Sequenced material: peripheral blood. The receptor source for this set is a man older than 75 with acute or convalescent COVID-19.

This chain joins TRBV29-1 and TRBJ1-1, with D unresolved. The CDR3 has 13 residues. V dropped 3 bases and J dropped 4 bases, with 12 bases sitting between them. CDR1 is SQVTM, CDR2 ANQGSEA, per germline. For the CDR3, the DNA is TGCAGCGTTGAGGAGGTTTTGTTCACTGAAGCTTTCTTT. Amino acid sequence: CSVEEVLFTEAFF.

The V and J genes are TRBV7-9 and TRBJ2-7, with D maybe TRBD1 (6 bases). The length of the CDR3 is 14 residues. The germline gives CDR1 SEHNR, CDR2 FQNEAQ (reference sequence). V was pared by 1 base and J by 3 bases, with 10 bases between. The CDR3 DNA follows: TGTGCCAGCAGCTTAGTGGGACAAATCTACGAGCAGTACTTC. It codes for CASSLVGQIYEQYF.

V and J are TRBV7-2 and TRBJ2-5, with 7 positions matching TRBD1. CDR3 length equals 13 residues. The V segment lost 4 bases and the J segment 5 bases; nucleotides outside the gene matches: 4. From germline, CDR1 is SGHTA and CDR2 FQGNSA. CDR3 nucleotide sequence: TGTGCCAGCAGCTGGGCCAGGGGGGAGACCCAGTACTTC. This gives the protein CASSWARGETQYF. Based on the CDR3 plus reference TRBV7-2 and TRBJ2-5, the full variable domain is GAGVSQSPSNKVTEKGKDVELRCDPISGHTALYWYRQSLGQGLEFLIYFQGNSAPDKSGLPSDRFSAERTGGSVSTLTIQRTQQEDSAVYLCASSWARGETQYFGPGTRLLVL.

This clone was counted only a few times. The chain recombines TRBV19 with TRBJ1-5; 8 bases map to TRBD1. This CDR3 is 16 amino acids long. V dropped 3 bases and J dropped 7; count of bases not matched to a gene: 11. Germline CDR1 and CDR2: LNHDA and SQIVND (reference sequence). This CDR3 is CASSISSGGGSQPQHF. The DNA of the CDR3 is TGTGCCAGTAGTATTAGTTCAGGGGGCGGCTCCCAGCCCCAGCATTTT.

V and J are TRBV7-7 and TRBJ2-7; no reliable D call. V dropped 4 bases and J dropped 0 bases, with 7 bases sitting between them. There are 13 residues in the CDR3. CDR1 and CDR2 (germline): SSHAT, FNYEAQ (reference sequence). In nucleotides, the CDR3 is TGTGCCAGCAGCTCTGGGCCCTCCTACGAGCAGTACTTC. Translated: CASSSGPSYEQYF.

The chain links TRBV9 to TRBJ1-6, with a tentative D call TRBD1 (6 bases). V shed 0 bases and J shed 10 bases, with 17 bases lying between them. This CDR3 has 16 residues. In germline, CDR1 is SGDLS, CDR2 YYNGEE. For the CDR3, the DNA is TGTGCCAGCAGCGTAGCGTCCGAGGGGGTGGGGTCACCCCTCCACTTT. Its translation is CASSVASEGVGSPLHF.

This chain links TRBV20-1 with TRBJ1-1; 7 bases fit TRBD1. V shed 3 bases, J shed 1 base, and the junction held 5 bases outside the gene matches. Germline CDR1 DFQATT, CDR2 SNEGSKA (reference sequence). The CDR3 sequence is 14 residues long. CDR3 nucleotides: TGCAGTGCTAGTCTAGGGGGCTCGAACACTGAAGCTTTCTTT. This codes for CSASLGGSNTEAFF.

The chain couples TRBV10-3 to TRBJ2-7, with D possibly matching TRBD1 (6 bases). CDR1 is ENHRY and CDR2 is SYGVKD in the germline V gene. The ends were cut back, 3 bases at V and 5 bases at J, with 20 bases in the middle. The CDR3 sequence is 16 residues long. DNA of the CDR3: TGTGCCATCAGTGATCCTAGTATGGGGGCCGGGGACGAGCAGTACTTC. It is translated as CAISDPSMGAGDEQYF.

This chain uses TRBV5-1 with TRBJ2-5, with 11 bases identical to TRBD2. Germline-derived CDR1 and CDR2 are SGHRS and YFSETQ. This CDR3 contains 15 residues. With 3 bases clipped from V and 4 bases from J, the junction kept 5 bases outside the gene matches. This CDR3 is CASSSGTSGPETQYF. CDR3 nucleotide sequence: TGCGCCAGCAGCTCCGGGACTAGCGGCCCAGAGACCCAGTACTTC.

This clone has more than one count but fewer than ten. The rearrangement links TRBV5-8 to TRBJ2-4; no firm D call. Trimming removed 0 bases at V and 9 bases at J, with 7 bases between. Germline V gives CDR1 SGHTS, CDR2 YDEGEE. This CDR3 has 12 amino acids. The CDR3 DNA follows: TGTGCCAGCAGCTTGGATCGAGTCATTCAGTACTTC. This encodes CASSLDRVIQYF. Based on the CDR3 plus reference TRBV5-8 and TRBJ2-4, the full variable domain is EAGVTQSPTHLIKTRGQQATLRCSPISGHTSVYWYQQALGLGLQFLLWYDEGEERNRGNFPPRFSGRQFPNYSSELNVNALELEDSALYLCASSLDRVIQYFGAGTRLSVL.

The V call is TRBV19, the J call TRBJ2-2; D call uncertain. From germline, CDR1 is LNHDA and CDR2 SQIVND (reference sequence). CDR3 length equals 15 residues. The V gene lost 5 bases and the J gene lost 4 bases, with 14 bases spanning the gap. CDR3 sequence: CASSPPDPATGELFF. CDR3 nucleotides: TGTGCCAGTAGTCCTCCAGATCCCGCCACCGGGGAGCTGTTTTTT.

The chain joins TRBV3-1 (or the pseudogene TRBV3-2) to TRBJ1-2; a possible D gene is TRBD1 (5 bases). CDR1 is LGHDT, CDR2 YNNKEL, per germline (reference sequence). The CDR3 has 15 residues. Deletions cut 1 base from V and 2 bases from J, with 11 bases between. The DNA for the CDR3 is TGTGCCAGCAGCCAAGCGGTCCGGGGGAACTATGGCTACACCTTC. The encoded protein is CASSQAVRGNYGYTF.

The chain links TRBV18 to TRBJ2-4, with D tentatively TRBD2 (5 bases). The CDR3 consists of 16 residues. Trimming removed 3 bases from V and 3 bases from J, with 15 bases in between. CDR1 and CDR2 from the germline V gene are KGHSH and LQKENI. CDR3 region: CASSPQLAGGKNIQYF. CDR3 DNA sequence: TGTGCCAGCTCACCGCAACTCGCGGGTGGCAAAAACATTCAGTACTTC.

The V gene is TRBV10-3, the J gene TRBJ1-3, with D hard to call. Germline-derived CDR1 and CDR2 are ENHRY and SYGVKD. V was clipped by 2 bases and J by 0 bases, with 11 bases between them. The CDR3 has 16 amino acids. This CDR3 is CAISETRLDSGNTIYF. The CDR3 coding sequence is TGTGCCATCAGTGAGACACGACTGGACTCTGGAAACACCATATATTTT.

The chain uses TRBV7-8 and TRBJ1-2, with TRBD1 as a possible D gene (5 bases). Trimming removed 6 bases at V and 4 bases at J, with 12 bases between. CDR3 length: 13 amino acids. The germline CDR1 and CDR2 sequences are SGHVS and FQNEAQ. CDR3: CASSMGGSYGYTF. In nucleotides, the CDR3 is TGTGCCAGCAGTATGGGGGGGTCCTATGGCTACACCTTC.

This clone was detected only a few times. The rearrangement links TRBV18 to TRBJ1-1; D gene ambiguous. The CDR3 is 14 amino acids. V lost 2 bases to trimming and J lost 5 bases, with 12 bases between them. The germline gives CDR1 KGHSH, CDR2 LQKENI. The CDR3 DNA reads TGTGCCAGCTCACCAGTCGAGACGGGGACTGAAGCTTTCTTT. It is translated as CASSPVETGTEAFF.

CDR3 loop: CASSMGDIWDEQFF. The CDR3, as DNA: TGTGCCAGTAGTATGGGGGACATATGGGATGAGCAGTTCTTC. The chain combines TRBV19 with TRBJ2-1; TRBD1 is a possible D gene (6 bases). V was clipped by 3 bases and J by 8 bases, with 14 bases between them. Germline V CDR1 and CDR2: LNHDA, SQIVND (reference sequence). The CDR3 has 14 amino acids.